This entry concerns a single T cell receptor (beta chain). Its antigen is not known. The data were obtained in a study of cytomegalovirus exposure and HLA in healthy donors. V lost 5 bases and J lost 4; bases outside the gene matches: 9. Germline V lookup: CDR1 MDHEN, CDR2 SYDVKM. This CDR3 contains 16 residues. Primers for the PCR totalled 60 Vbeta and 13 Jbeta. Using immunoSEQ multiplex PCR, the repertoire was profiled, and TCRdb retains in-frame clones only, with some absent. The table records approximately 84,000 clones, approximately 74% of them present only once. Regarding the study as a whole: The study designated about 180 TCR beta chains cytomegalovirus-associated.

The V and J genes are TRBV28 and TRBJ1-3; 9 positions agree with TRBD1. This sequence originates from a man in his forties in good health and CMV-seropositive. Source material: PBMCs. CDR3 residues: CASSPYTGGAGNTIYF. The DNA for the CDR3 is TGTGCCAGCAGTCCCTATACAGGGGGCGCCGGAAACACCATATATTTT. Full variable domain (missing parts from reference TRBV28 and TRBJ1-3): DVKVTQSSRYLVKRTGEKVFLECVQDMDHENMFWYRQDPGLGLRLIYFSYDVKMKEKGDIPEGYSVSREKKERFSLILESASTNQTSMYLCASSPYTGGAGNTIYFGEGSWLTVV.